The 9 T cell receptor beta chains below come from one sample, sequenced in a study of shared clonotypes between healthy human individuals. Only in-frame clones appear in the TCRdb table, and some are missing; sequencing was by immunoSEQ multiplex PCR. The table has approximately 650,000 clones, about 95% seen once. CD45RO negativity and positive selection for CCR7 defined naive CD8 cells, a population that excluded terminally differentiated effector memory CD45RA+ cells. Sequencing was done on a sample of naive CD8+ T cells sorted from blood. The receptors originated from a woman aged 30 to 39 in good health.

The V call is TRBV27, the J call TRBJ1-2, with TRBD1 identical over 7 bases. The CDR3 has 14 residues. V lost 0 bases, J lost 4 bases, and 2 bases stayed unmatched. The germline gives CDR1 MNHEY, CDR2 SMNVEV (reference sequence). The CDR3 loop is CASSLSQGTYGYTF. The CDR3 DNA reads as TGTGCCAGCAGTTTATCACAGGGGACCTATGGCTACACCTTC.

Here the CDR3 DNA reads TGTGCCAGCAGCCTTACCCGACTAGCGGGAGCCAACGAGCAGTACTTC. This sequence encodes CASSLTRLAGANEQYF. The chain recombines TRBV28 with TRBJ2-5; 12 nucleotides agree with TRBD2. The closer fit of TRBJ2-7 to the DNA end suggests the J call may be wrong. Germline CDR1 reads MDHEN; CDR2 reads SYDVKM. The CDR3 is 16 amino acids.

The chain couples TRBV2 to TRBJ2-3, with 10 nucleotides matching TRBD2. Germline V gives CDR1 SNHLY, CDR2 FYNNEI. The V gene end was trimmed by 7 bases and the J gene end by 7 bases; junction bases not matched to a gene: 8. This CDR3 is 14 amino acids long. The CDR3 nucleotides are TGTGCCAGCATGAGCGGGAGGGATTATAATACGCAGTATTTT. This sequence encodes CASMSGRDYNTQYF. The full variable domain, its missing parts supplied by reference TRBV2 and TRBJ2-3, is EPEVTQTPSHQVTQMGQEVILRCVPISNHLYFYWYRQILGQKVEFLVSFYNNEISEKSEIFDDQFSVERPDGSNFTLKIRSTKLEDSAMYFCASMSGRDYNTQYFGPGTRLTVL.

The J gene is TRBJ2-1, the V gene TRBV28, with TRBD2 matching over 12 bases. CDR1 is MDHEN and CDR2 is SYDVKM in the germline V gene. This CDR3 region has 15 residues. Losses at the gene ends were 8 bases for V and 12 bases for J; bases not matched to a gene: 14. The CDR3 sequence: CASSSGLAGGPGQFF. CDR3 in DNA: TGTGCCAGCTCCTCGGGGCTAGCGGGAGGGCCAGGGCAGTTCTTC.

V usage is TRBV6-5 and J usage is TRBJ1-1; tentative D call: TRBD1 (5 bases). Germline CDR1 and CDR2: MNHEY and SVGAGI. The CDR3 is 12 amino acids. With 10 bases removed from V and 0 bases from J, the gap between germline ends came to 9 bases. CDR3 DNA sequence: TGTGCCACAGGGATCATGAACACTGAAGCTTTCTTT. Residues: CATGIMNTEAFF.

CDR3 sequence reads: CASSPTGTSGRGTDTQYF. CDR3 in DNA: TGCGCCAGCAGCCCAACCGGGACTAGCGGGAGGGGGACAGATACGCAGTATTTT. The J gene is TRBJ2-3, the V gene TRBV5-1, with TRBD2 identical over 16 bases. In germline, CDR1 is SGHRS, CDR2 YFSETQ. The length of the CDR3 is 18 residues. The V and J ends lost 4 bases and 3 bases, in that order; junction bases with no gene match: 8.

This chain connects TRBV5-4 to TRBJ2-3; D unclear. The germline gives CDR1 SGHNT, CDR2 YYREEE (reference sequence). The CDR3 contains 15 residues. V was cut by 0 bases and J by 2 bases, with 10 bases left in between. The CDR3 DNA sequence: TGTGCCAGCAGCTTGGGTGATTTGGCCACAGATACGCAGTATTTT. This translates into CASSLGDLATDTQYF. The full variable domain, completed using reference TRBV5-4 and TRBJ2-3, is ETGVTQSPTHLIKTRGQQVTLRCSSQSGHNTVSWYQQALGQGPQFIFQYYREEENGRGNFPPRFSGLQFPNYSSELNVNALELDDSALYLCASSLGDLATDTQYFGPGTRLTVL.

The V and J genes are TRBV28 and TRBJ2-1; TRBD1 matches at 8 bases. V trimming: 1 base; J trimming: 8 bases; junction bases outside the gene matches: 1. CDR3 length: 13 amino acids. CDR1 MDHEN and CDR2 SYDVKM come from the germline V gene. CDR3 in DNA: TGTGCCAGCAGTTTATCAGGGGGCTATGAGCAGTTCTTC. This sequence encodes CASSLSGGYEQFF.

The rearrangement links TRBV29-1 to TRBJ1-1; a possible D gene is TRBD1 (6 bases). The CDR3 is 12 amino acids. CDR1 SQVTM and CDR2 ANQGSEA come from the germline V gene. DNA for the CDR3: TGCACCATAACAGGGATGAACACTGAAGCTTTCTTT. It specifies CTITGMNTEAFF.